This T cell receptor beta chain was sequenced for a study of cytomegalovirus exposure and HLA in healthy donors. Study-level information: Out of 300 to 500 genotyped donors, 81% belonged to the Caucasian-associated ancestry cluster. General study findings and limits: Based on reports, TCR beta sequences accurately predicted HLA-A and HLA-B alleles for most subjects. Most TCR beta V segments were productive about 87% or about 30% of the time in an earlier analysis.

Comments on this clone: Its specificity is not known.

PCR was performed using 60 Vbeta and 13 Jbeta primers. The assay was immunoSEQ multiplex PCR, and TCRdb's table has in-frame clones only and misses some. Here the sample spans fewer than 150,000 clones, less than 80% being singletons. The CDR3 sequence is 14 residues long. With 5 bases clipped from V and 4 bases from J, the junction kept 4 bases outside the gene matches. Germline-derived CDR1 and CDR2 are SGHTA and FQGNSA. The chain employs TRBV7-2 and TRBJ2-5; 10 nucleotides agree with TRBD2. The sample taken for sequencing was PBMCs. This receptor was obtained from a woman in her forties or fifties in good health and CMV-seropositive. DNA for the CDR3: TGTGCCAGCAGCCGACTAGCGGGTCTAGAGACCCAGTACTTC. Its protein is CASSRLAGLETQYF. Full variable domain (outside the CDR3, taken from reference TRBV7-2 and TRBJ2-5): GAGVSQSPSNKVTEKGKDVELRCDPISGHTALYWYRQSLGQGLEFLIYFQGNSAPDKSGLPSDRFSAERTGGSVSTLTIQRTQQEDSAVYLCASSRLAGLETQYFGPGTRLLVL.